This T cell receptor (beta chain) was captured in a study of OX40 agonist ivuxolimab in advanced cancers. Study overall: Therapy given before enrollment (anti-PD-1, anti-PD-L1 or anti-CTLA-4) was allowed, and over 35% had some. Three dose-escalation patients had partial responses: one with hepatocellular carcinoma and two with cutaneous melanoma. Study conclusions and caveats: Certain nonresponders additionally had low normalized T-cell clonal expansion. Expanded clones tended on average to be more numerous among CD8+ T cells than CD4+.

Measured with immunoSEQ multiplex PCR; TCRdb has only the in-frame clones, and not every one. The sample records around 72,000 clones, more than 80% being singletons. A word on this clone: What it binds is unknown.

The CDR3 runs to 16 residues. CDR1 SGHNT and CDR2 YENEEA come from the germline V gene. Trimming at V came to 0 bases and at J to 2 bases, leaving 5 bases not matched to a gene. Sequenced material: CD4+ or CD8+ T cells sorted from blood, taken in a trial of the OX40 agonist ivuxolimab. This receptor was identified in an adult with an advanced solid tumor such as melanoma, head and neck, liver or kidney cancer. V usage is TRBV11-3 and J usage is TRBJ1-1; 8 nucleotides align to TRBD1. CDR3 residues: CASSLDPTGVNTEAFF. The CDR3 DNA follows: TGTGCCAGCAGCTTAGATCCGACAGGGGTTAACACTGAAGCTTTCTTT.